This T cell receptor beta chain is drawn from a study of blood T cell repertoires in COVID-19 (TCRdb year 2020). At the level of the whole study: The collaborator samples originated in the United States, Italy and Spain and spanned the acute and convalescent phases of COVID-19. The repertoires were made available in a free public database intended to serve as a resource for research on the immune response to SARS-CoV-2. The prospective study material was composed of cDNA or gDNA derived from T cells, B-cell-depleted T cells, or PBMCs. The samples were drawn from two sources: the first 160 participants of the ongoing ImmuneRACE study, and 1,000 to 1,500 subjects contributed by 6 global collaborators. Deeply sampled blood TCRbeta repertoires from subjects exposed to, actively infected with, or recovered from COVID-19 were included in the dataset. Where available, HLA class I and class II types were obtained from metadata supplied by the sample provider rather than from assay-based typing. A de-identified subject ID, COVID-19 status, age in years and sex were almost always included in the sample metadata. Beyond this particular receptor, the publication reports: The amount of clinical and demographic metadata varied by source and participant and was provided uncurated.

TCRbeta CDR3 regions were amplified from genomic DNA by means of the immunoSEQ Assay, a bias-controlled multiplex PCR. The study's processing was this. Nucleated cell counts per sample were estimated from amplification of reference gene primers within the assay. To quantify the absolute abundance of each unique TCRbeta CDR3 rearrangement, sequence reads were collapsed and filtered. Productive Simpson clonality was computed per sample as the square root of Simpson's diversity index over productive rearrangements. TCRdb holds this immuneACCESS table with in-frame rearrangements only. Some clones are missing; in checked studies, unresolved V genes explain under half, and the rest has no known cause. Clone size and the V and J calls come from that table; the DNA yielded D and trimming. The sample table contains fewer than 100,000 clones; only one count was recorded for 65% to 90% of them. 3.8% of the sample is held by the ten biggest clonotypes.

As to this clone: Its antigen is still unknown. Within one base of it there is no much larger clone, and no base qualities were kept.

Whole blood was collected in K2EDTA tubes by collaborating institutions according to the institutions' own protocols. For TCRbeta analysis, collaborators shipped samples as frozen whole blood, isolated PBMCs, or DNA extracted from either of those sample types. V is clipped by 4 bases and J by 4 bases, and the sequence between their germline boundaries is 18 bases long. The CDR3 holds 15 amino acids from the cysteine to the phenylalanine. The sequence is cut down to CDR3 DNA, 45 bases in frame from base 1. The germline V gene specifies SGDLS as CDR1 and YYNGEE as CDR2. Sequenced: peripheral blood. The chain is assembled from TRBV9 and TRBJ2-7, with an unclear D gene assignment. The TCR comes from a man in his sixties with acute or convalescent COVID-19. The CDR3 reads CASSPRDTGLYEQYF. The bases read TGTGCCAGCAGCCCTCGCGACACCGGCCTTTACGAGCAGTACTTC.